The next 19 T cell receptor beta chains were all read from a single sample in a study of tumor-infiltrating lymphocytes in localized non-small cell lung cancer. The protocol was immunoSEQ multiplex PCR, while the TCRdb copy is restricted to in-frame clones and leaves out a portion. The table lists approximately 9,500 clones, around 76% of them singletons. The material sequenced was uninvolved lung tissue not adjacent to the tumor. The receptors here all came from a human donor with non-small cell lung cancer.

The chain uses TRBV6-6 and TRBJ2-7, with D perhaps assigned TRBD1 or TRBD2 (5 bases each). The CDR3 length is 13 residues. The V end lost 0 bases, the J end lost 3 bases, and 6 bases lay between the germline ends. The germline gives CDR1 MNHNY, CDR2 SVGAGI (reference sequence). CDR3: CASSYSGDYEQYF. As DNA, the CDR3 is TGTGCCAGCAGTTACTCGGGGGACTACGAGCAGTACTTC.

The chain uses TRBV5-8 and TRBJ1-1; D is possibly TRBD1 (5 bases). Trimming pared 1 base from V and 4 bases from J, leaving 8 bases between. The CDR3 covers 13 residues. Germline lookup yields CDR1 SGHTS and CDR2 YDEGEE. In DNA, the CDR3 is TGTGCCAGCAGCTTGATCGGGGGCACTGAAGCTTTCTTT. It translates to CASSLIGGTEAFF.

The genes are TRBV5-1 and TRBJ2-7; TRBD2 matches at 9 bases. Looked up from germline, CDR1 is SGHRS and CDR2 is YFSETQ. Germline trimming cut 1 base from V and 6 bases from J; bases unmatched to any gene: 11. There are 16 residues in the CDR3. CDR3 amino acids: CASSLSPSGINSEQYF. The CDR3 DNA reads as TGCGCCAGCAGCTTGTCTCCTAGCGGGATAAATAGCGAGCAGTACTTC. The entire variable domain, with the rest obtained from reference TRBV5-1 and TRBJ2-7, is as follows: KAGVTQTPRYLIKTRGQQVTLSCSPISGHRSVSWYQQTPGQGLQFLFEYFSETQRNKGNFPGRFSGRQFSNSRSEMNVSTLELGDSALYLCASSLSPSGINSEQYFGPGTRLTVT.

The chain has TRBV5-6 and TRBJ1-1, with 8 bases that match TRBD1. V lost 3 bases to trimming and J lost 3 bases; unmatched junction nucleotides: 13. This CDR3 comprises 17 residues. CDR1 SGHDT and CDR2 YYEEEE come from the germline V gene. CDR3 sequence (DNA): TGTGCCAGCAGCTCTATAGGCAGGGGGCGAGTCGACACTGAAGCTTTCTTT. It encodes CASSSIGRGRVDTEAFF.

This clone occurred once. The chain recombines TRBV15 with TRBJ2-5, with TRBD1 identical over 9 bases. V lost 1 base, J lost 2 bases, and 5 bases stayed unmatched. CDR1 LNHNV and CDR2 YYDKDF come from the germline V gene (reference sequence). This CDR3 region has 16 residues. CDR3 loop: CATSRGTGVGQETQYF. In DNA, the CDR3 is TGTGCCACCAGCAGAGGGACAGGGGTAGGACAAGAGACCCAGTACTTC.

V usage is TRBV27 and J usage is TRBJ2-1; TRBD2 agrees at 7 bases. This CDR3 region has 13 residues. After removal of 6 bases from V and 6 bases from J, the junction contained 5 bases not matched to a gene. Looked up from germline, CDR1 is MNHEY and CDR2 is SMNVEV (reference sequence). CDR3 amino acids: CASRGGLINEQFF. The DNA for the CDR3 is TGTGCCAGCAGGGGGGGACTAATCAATGAGCAGTTCTTC.

The genes are TRBV4-1 and TRBJ2-7, with 8 bases lining up with TRBD1. The V and J ends lost 2 bases and 2 bases, in that order; junction bases with no gene match: 5. Looked up from germline, CDR1 is MGHRA and CDR2 is YSYEKL. This CDR3 has 15 residues. The CDR3 DNA is TGCGCCAGCAGCCAATCGGGGGACAGGACCTACGAGCAGTACTTC. Protein product: CASSQSGDRTYEQYF.

The gene calls are TRBV5-6 and TRBJ2-3; the match to TRBD2 covers 10 bases. Trimming removed 4 bases from V and 2 bases from J; junction bases left unmatched: 7. CDR3 length equals 16 residues. Germline V CDR1 and CDR2: SGHDT, YYEEEE. CDR3 sequence reads: CASSRIAGGHTDTQYF. The CDR3 DNA follows: TGTGCCAGCAGCCGCATAGCGGGGGGACACACAGATACGCAGTATTTT.

The gene calls are TRBV5-4 and TRBJ2-7; D not certain. V lost 0 bases and J lost 4, with 8 bases in between. The length of the CDR3 is 13 residues. Germline V gene sequence: CDR1 SGHNT, CDR2 YYREEE (reference sequence). DNA for the CDR3: TGTGCCAGCAGCTTGGCTGGAAGGTACGAGCAGTACTTC. The encoded protein is CASSLAGRYEQYF. Supplemented by reference TRBV5-4 and TRBJ2-7, the full variable domain reads ETGVTQSPTHLIKTRGQQVTLRCSSQSGHNTVSWYQQALGQGPQFIFQYYREEENGRGNFPPRFSGLQFPNYSSELNVNALELDDSALYLCASSLAGRYEQYFGPGTRLTVT.

This clone was recorded once. The genes are TRBV5-4 and TRBJ2-7; 12 bases map to TRBD2. The CDR3 loop spans 16 amino acids. Losses at the gene ends were 0 bases for V and 3 bases for J; bases not matched to a gene: 4. Germline V gene data show CDR1 as SGHNT and CDR2 as YYREEE (reference sequence). The CDR3 protein is CASSLGSSGRGYEQYF. The CDR3 bases are TGTGCCAGCAGCTTGGGGTCTAGCGGGAGGGGCTACGAGCAGTACTTC.

A few counts support this clone. The rearrangement joins TRBV6-1 to TRBJ2-7; D gene unclear. In germline, CDR1 is MNHNS, CDR2 SASEGT. Trimming shortened V by 5 bases and J by 3 bases, and 14 bases separated the two germline ends. The CDR3 is 14 residues long. The DNA for the CDR3 is TGTGCCAGCAGTATAGAACGGGCAAACTACGAGCAGTACTTC. It is translated as CASSIERANYEQYF.

The chain links TRBV2 to TRBJ1-1; D remains unclear. The CDR3 spans 13 residues. Germline lookup yields CDR1 SNHLY and CDR2 FYNNEI. V shed 1 base and J shed 1 base, with 4 bases lying between them. In DNA, the CDR3 is TGTGCCAGCAGTGAAGACCGGAACACTGAAGCTTTCTTT. Amino acid sequence: CASSEDRNTEAFF.

This clone has a single count. The J gene is TRBJ2-3, the V gene TRBV6-5, with D perhaps TRBD1 (5 bases). The CDR3 consists of 13 residues. The V gene's germline CDR1 is MNHEY and CDR2 SVGAGI. Trimming stripped 6 bases from V and 6 bases from J, with 13 bases between. The CDR3 nucleotides are TGTGCCAGCAGATACGACAGTCACGATACGCAGTATTTT. Its translation is CASRYDSHDTQYF.

This chain links TRBV28 with TRBJ2-7; D not resolved. V was trimmed by 3 bases and J by 0 bases, leaving 15 bases between them. The CDR3 is 16 residues long. Per the germline V gene, CDR1 is MDHEN and CDR2 is SYDVKM. CDR3: CASSFSWQASSYEQYF. In DNA, the CDR3 is TGTGCCAGCAGTTTTAGTTGGCAGGCGAGCTCCTACGAGCAGTACTTC.

The chain couples TRBV5-6 to TRBJ1-3; the match to TRBD1 covers 7 bases. Germline V gene data show CDR1 as SGHDT and CDR2 as YYEEEE. With 0 bases clipped from V and 5 bases from J, the junction kept 5 bases outside the gene matches. This CDR3 contains 15 residues. This chain's CDR3 is CASSLGGQLRNTIYF. As DNA, the CDR3 is TGTGCCAGCAGCTTGGGGGGACAGCTTAGAAACACCATATATTTT.

This rearrangement joins TRBV4-3 to TRBJ1-2, with D possibly matching TRBD1 (5 bases). Germline CDR1 and CDR2: LGHNA and YSLEER. V was pared by 4 bases and J by 4 bases, with 31 bases between. This CDR3 comprises 20 residues. CDR3 region: CASSRSAVGTIDSTSYGYTF. The CDR3 bases are TGCGCCAGCAGCCGCAGCGCTGTTGGGACCATAGACAGCACCTCCTATGGCTACACCTTC.

The chain couples TRBV27 to TRBJ2-7, with 8 nucleotides matching TRBD2. This CDR3 comprises 15 residues. Germline assignment: CDR1 MNHEY and CDR2 SMNVEV (reference sequence). Losses at the gene ends were 6 bases for V and 1 base for J; bases not matched to a gene: 8. The CDR3 here is CASRLSGGLSYEQYF. The CDR3, as DNA: TGTGCCAGCAGACTATCGGGAGGGCTGTCCTACGAGCAGTACTTC.

This clone turned up a few times. The J gene is TRBJ1-5, the V gene TRBV19; 7 bases match TRBD1. J was trimmed by 2 bases and V by 7 bases; bases with no gene match: 11. The CDR3 consists of 16 residues. The germline CDR1 and CDR2 sequences are LNHDA and SQIVND (reference sequence). CDR3 bases: TGTGCCAGTACCGTTACCAGGGGGGTCGGCAATCAGCCCCAGCATTTT. This gives the protein CASTVTRGVGNQPQHF. Together with reference TRBV19 and TRBJ1-5, the CDR3 gives the full variable domain: DGGITQSPKYLFRKEGQNVTLSCEQNLNHDAMYWYRQDPGQGLRLIYYSQIVNDFQKGDIAEGYSVSREKKESFPLTVTSAQKNPTAFYLCASTVTRGVGNQPQHFGDGTRLSIL.

The V call is TRBV6-1, the J call TRBJ2-7, with D hard to call. CDR3 length: 13 amino acids. Looked up from germline, CDR1 is MNHNS and CDR2 is SASEGT. Trimming removed 8 bases at V and 0 bases at J, with 11 bases between. The CDR3 sequence: CASDSLTSYEQYF. CDR3 coding DNA: TGTGCCAGCGATTCTTTAACCTCCTACGAGCAGTACTTC.